The 3 T cell receptor beta chains below come from one sample, sequenced in a study of blood T cell repertoires in COVID-19. Produced via immunoSEQ multiplex PCR; TCRdb's table is partial and in-frame only. The repertoire holds more than 450,000 clones, about nine tenths seen once, with 0.7% in the top ten. The sample consisted of PBMCs or T cells enriched from blood (not recorded which). Receptor source: a woman younger than 30 who had recovered from COVID-19.

The chain links TRBV30 to TRBJ1-4, with D perhaps matching TRBD1 (5 bases). Germline loops: CDR1 GTSNPN, CDR2 SVGIG (reference sequence). The CDR3 has 14 residues. The V and J ends lost 0 bases and 5 bases respectively, with 10 bases between them. CDR3 region: CAWSVYRMNEKLFF. The CDR3 DNA sequence: TGTGCCTGGAGTGTATACAGGATGAATGAAAAACTGTTTTTT.

The V call is TRBV18, the J call TRBJ2-1, with D possibly TRBD1 on 6 matching bases. In germline, CDR1 is KGHSH, CDR2 LQKENI. CDR3 length equals 15 residues. With 3 bases removed from V and 8 bases from J, the gap between germline ends came to 17 bases. CDR3 nucleotide sequence: TGTGCCAGCTCACCTAGACAGGTTACGGCGGATGAGCAGTTCTTC. Amino acid sequence: CASSPRQVTADEQFF.

The rearrangement uses TRBV2 and TRBJ2-1, with 11 nucleotides matching TRBD2. The V segment lost 4 bases and the J segment 6 bases; nucleotides outside the gene matches: 2. This CDR3 has 14 residues. Germline values: CDR1 SNHLY, CDR2 FYNNEI. CDR3 in amino acids: CASSGLAGPNEQFF. The CDR3 region has the DNA TGTGCCAGCAGTGGACTAGCGGGGCCCAATGAGCAGTTCTTC.